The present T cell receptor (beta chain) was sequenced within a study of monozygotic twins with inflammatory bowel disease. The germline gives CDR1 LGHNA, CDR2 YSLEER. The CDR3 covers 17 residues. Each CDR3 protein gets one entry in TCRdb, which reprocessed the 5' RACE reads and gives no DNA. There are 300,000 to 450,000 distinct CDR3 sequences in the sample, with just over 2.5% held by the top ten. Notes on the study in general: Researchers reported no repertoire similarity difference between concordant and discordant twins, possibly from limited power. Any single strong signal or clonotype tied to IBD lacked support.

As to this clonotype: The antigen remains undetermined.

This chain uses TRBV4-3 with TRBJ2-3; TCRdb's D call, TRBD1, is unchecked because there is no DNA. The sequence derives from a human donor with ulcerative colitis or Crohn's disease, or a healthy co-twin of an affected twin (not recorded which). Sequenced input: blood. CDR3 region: CASSLGGGQLSTDTQYF.